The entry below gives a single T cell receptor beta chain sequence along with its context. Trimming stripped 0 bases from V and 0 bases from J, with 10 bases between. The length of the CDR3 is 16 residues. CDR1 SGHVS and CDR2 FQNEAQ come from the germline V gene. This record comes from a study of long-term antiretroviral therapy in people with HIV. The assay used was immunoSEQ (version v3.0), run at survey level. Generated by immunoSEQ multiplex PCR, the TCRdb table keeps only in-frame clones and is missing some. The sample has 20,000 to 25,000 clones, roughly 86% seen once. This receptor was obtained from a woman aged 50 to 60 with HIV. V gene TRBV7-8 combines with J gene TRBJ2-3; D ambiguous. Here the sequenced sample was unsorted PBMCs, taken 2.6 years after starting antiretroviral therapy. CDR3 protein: CASSLAADTSTDTQYF. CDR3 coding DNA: TGTGCCAGCAGCTTAGCTGCGGATACTAGCACAGATACGCAGTATTTT.